This T cell receptor beta chain emerged from a study of early T cells in non-severe SARS-CoV-2 infection. Turning to the study itself: RNA in bulk from unsorted whole blood was sequenced, and chains were unpaired.

MiXCR, run by TCRdb on the 5' RACE reads, gives a single entry per CDR3 protein. The table shows around 58,000 distinct CDR3 sequences, with around 8.3% occurring only once. In this sample, this clonotype turned up a few times. V was clipped by 7 bases and J by 10 bases; unmatched bases: 16. The CDR3 contains 16 residues. The sample consisted of whole blood, taken at baseline. The chain uses TRBV12-3 or TRBV12-4 and TRBJ2-1; 10 bases map to TRBD2. This TCR was recovered from an adult who was a healthcare worker with PCR-confirmed SARS-CoV-2 infection or an uninfected control (not recorded which). The CDR3 coding sequence is TGTGCCAGCACTTCTAGTGGGACTAGCGTCCGTTGGGAGCAGTTCTTC. Translating it yields CASTSSGTSVRWEQFF.